Given below is one T cell receptor beta chain in context. Germline V gene data show CDR1 as SGHTA and CDR2 as FQGNSA. V shed 1 base and J shed 5 bases, with 12 bases lying between them. CDR3 length: 15 amino acids. Repertoires were generated with immunoSEQ multiplex PCR, while TCRdb's copy carries only in-frame clones and drops some. In the table there are about 61,000 clones, about 87% of which are singletons. This entry is derived from a study of T cell changes during pregnancy in multiple sclerosis. Specimen: peripheral blood, collected in the first trimester of pregnancy. The rearrangement joins TRBV7-2 to TRBJ1-5, with no clear D. The TCR was taken from a female donor in good health, enrolled as a control in a pregnancy study. The DNA of the CDR3 is TGTGCCAGCAGCTTAGGCGGTGGCAATTATCAGCCCCAGCATTTT. Translating gives CASSLGGGNYQPQHF. Combining the CDR3 with reference TRBV7-2 and TRBJ1-5 gives the whole variable domain GAGVSQSPSNKVTEKGKDVELRCDPISGHTALYWYRQSLGQGLEFLIYFQGNSAPDKSGLPSDRFSAERTGGSVSTLTIQRTQQEDSAVYLCASSLGGGNYQPQHFGDGTRLSIL.